This is a list of T cell receptor beta chains from one sample in a study of breast tumors, draining lymph nodes, adjacent tissues. TCRdb itself ran the multiplex PCR reads through MiXCR, one entry per CDR3 protein. This table has approximately 210,000 distinct CDR3 sequences, about 30% appearing once. The sample was axillary lymph node tissue. These receptors came from a female donor with breast cancer. Some clones in this sample may be carry-over from other donors' samples. CDR3s include the opening cysteine and the closing phenylalanine or tryptophan. D genes are given only for firm matches. Clone size is not always given. Where it is, it says once, few, many or a class for expanded clones.

CDR3: CASSQVLAGSNQPQHF; DNA: TGTGCCAGCAGCCAAGTTCTAGCCGGTAGCAATCAGCCCCAGCATTTT; J: TRBJ1-5; size: many; D: -; V: TRBV4-2
CDR3: CASSQDLTPSYEQYF; DNA: TGCGCCAGCAGCCAAGATCTAACGCCCTCCTACGAGCAGTACTTC; J: TRBJ2-7; size: many; D: -; V: TRBV4-3
CDR3: CSASGQDFYEQYF; DNA: TGCAGTGCTAGCGGACAGGACTTCTACGAGCAGTACTTC; J: TRBJ2-7; size: many; D: TRBD1; V: TRBV20-1
CDR3: CASSYLRAGGETQYF; DNA: TGTGCCAGCAGTTACCTACGGGCGGGGGGAGAGACCCAGTACTTC; J: TRBJ2-5; size: many; D: TRBD2; V: TRBV6-5
CDR3: CASRGTELEKLFF; DNA: TGTGCCAGCAGAGGGACAGAGCTTGAAAAACTGTTTTTT; J: TRBJ1-4; size: -; D: TRBD1; V: TRBV2
CDR3: CASSLAGGLGYTF; DNA: TGCGCCAGCAGCTTGGCAGGGGGCTTAGGCTACACCTTC; J: TRBJ1-2; size: many; D: TRBD1; V: TRBV5-1
CDR3: CATSTRLPLFSDTQYF; DNA: TGTGCCACCAGCACGCGACTGCCACTTTTTTCAGATACGCAGTATTTT; J: TRBJ2-3; size: -; D: -; V: TRBV15
CDR3: CASSPRNEQFF; DNA: TGTGCCAGCAGCCCGAGGAATGAGCAGTTCTTC; J: TRBJ2-1; size: many; D: -; V: TRBV25-1
CDR3: CATSSLEESRTSGRYEQYF; DNA: TGTGCCACCAGCAGCTTGGAAGAGTCCCGGACTAGCGGGAGGTACGAGCAGTACTTC; J: TRBJ2-7; size: -; D: TRBD2; V: TRBV15
CDR3: CASRGTSGRAEDTQYF; DNA: TGCGCCAGCAGGGGAACTAGCGGGAGGGCCGAAGATACGCAGTATTTT; J: TRBJ2-3; size: -; D: TRBD2; V: TRBV4-1
CDR3: CASSTDRAGAYNSPLHF; DNA: TGTGCCAGCAGTACCGACAGGGCTGGAGCGTATAATTCACCCCTCCACTTT; J: TRBJ1-6; size: many; D: TRBD1; V: TRBV6-2/TRBV6-3
CDR3: CASSMTGLGTDTQYF; DNA: TGTGCCAGTAGTATGACGGGACTGGGCACAGATACGCAGTATTTT; J: TRBJ2-3; size: many; D: -; V: TRBV19
CDR3: CSASPRQSYEQYF; DNA: TGCAGTGCTAGCCCGAGACAGAGCTACGAGCAGTACTTC; J: TRBJ2-7; size: many; D: -; V: TRBV20-1
CDR3: CASSLGGSPSNEQYF; DNA: TGTGCCAGCAGCTTAGGTGGTAGTCCTAGCAACGAGCAGTACTTC; J: TRBJ2-7; size: -; D: -; V: TRBV7-2
CDR3: CASSPDGGLGANVLTF; DNA: TGCGCCAGCAGCCCGGACGGGGGACTTGGGGCCAACGTCCTGACTTTC; J: TRBJ2-6; size: many; D: -; V: TRBV5-1
CDR3: CASSILGLGQGPYEQYF; DNA: TGTGCCAGTAGTATTTTGGGCTTGGGACAGGGGCCCTACGAGCAGTACTTC; J: TRBJ2-7; size: -; D: TRBD1; V: TRBV19
CDR3: CAWSRGGTDGYTF; DNA: TGTGCCTGGAGTAGAGGGGGAACGGATGGCTACACCTTC; J: TRBJ1-2; size: many; D: -; V: TRBV30
CDR3: CASSEQPSASGNTIYF; DNA: TGTGCCAGCAGTGAACAACCTTCGGCGTCTGGAAACACCATATATTTT; J: TRBJ1-3; size: many; D: -; V: TRBV6-1
CDR3: CASSTNPVSTDTQYF; DNA: TGTGCCAGCAGCACGAACCCAGTTAGCACAGATACGCAGTATTTT; J: TRBJ2-3; size: many; D: -; V: TRBV5-5
CDR3: CATSDSGYTF; DNA: TGTGCCACCAGTGATTCTGGCTACACCTTC; J: TRBJ1-2; size: -; D: -; V: TRBV24-1
CDR3: CASSEDGGSSYNEHF; DNA: TGTGCCAGCAGTGAAGATGGAGGGAGCTCCTACAATGAGCATTTT; J: TRBJ1-5; size: -; D: -; V: TRBV2
CDR3: CSARDPIAGNNEQFF; DNA: TGCAGTGCTAGAGATCCCATAGCTGGAAACAATGAGCAGTTCTTC; J: TRBJ2-1; size: many; D: -; V: TRBV20-1
CDR3: CSARDLQSADTQYF; DNA: TGCAGTGCTAGAGATTTACAGAGCGCAGATACGCAGTATTTT; J: TRBJ2-3; size: many; D: -; V: TRBV20-1
CDR3: CASSLDGGGIMPNVLTF; DNA: TGCGCCAGCAGCTTAGACGGAGGGGGCATAATGCCCAACGTCCTGACTTTC; J: TRBJ2-6; size: once; D: -; V: TRBV5-1
CDR3: CSARGQGAHEQYF; DNA: TGCAGTGCTAGAGGACAGGGGGCTCACGAGCAGTACTTC; J: TRBJ2-7; size: once; D: TRBD1; V: TRBV20-1
CDR3: CASSKSGEGDTQYF; DNA: TGTGCCAGCAGTAAGAGCGGGGAGGGGGATACGCAGTATTTT; J: TRBJ2-3; size: many; D: TRBD2; V: TRBV12-3/TRBV12-4
CDR3: CSAPRDAEAFF; DNA: TGCAGTGCTCCCCGGGATGCCGAAGCTTTCTTT; J: TRBJ1-1; size: few; D: -; V: TRBV20-1
CDR3: CASSQGLAGGDGNTIYF; DNA: TGTGCCAGCAGCCAAGGATTGGCAGGGGGCGATGGAAACACCATATATTTT; J: TRBJ1-3; size: many; D: TRBD1; V: TRBV3-1
CDR3: CASSLTAGWLPGYTF; DNA: TGCGCCAGCAGCTTGACAGCAGGGTGGTTGCCTGGCTACACCTTC; J: TRBJ1-2; size: many; D: -; V: TRBV5-1
CDR3: CAISEGTGGGNTEAFF; DNA: TGTGCCATCAGTGAGGGAACAGGGGGTGGGAACACTGAAGCTTTCTTT; J: TRBJ1-1; size: -; D: TRBD1; V: TRBV10-3
CDR3: CASSQDPGRRANVLTF; DNA: TGTGCCAGCAGCCAAGACCCGGGACGGCGGGCCAACGTCCTGACTTTC; J: TRBJ2-6; size: many; D: -; V: TRBV4-2
CDR3: CASSQTGISAFF; DNA: TGTGCCAGCAGCCAGACCGGGATTAGTGCTTTCTTT; J: TRBJ1-1; size: -; D: -; V: TRBV14
CDR3: CASSRRGGQETQYF; DNA: TGTGCCAGCAGTAGGCGGGGGGGGCAAGAGACCCAGTACTTC; J: TRBJ2-5; size: many; D: TRBD2; V: TRBV6-5
CDR3: CATSLNTDTQYF; DNA: TGTGCCACCAGCCTGAACACAGATACGCAGTATTTT; J: TRBJ2-3; size: -; D: -; V: TRBV15
CDR3: CASSEQHSTGAEHF; DNA: TGTGCCAGCAGTGAACAACACTCGACAGGGGCCGAGCATTTT; J: TRBJ1-5; size: -; D: TRBD1; V: TRBV2
CDR3: CSVMTSGGQETQYF; DNA: TGCAGCGTCATGACTAGCGGGGGTCAAGAGACCCAGTACTTC; J: TRBJ2-5; size: -; D: TRBD2; V: TRBV29-1
CDR3: CASSFLQGPNNEQFF; DNA: TGTGCCAGCAGTTTTTTGCAGGGACCCAACAATGAGCAGTTCTTC; J: TRBJ2-1; size: many; D: -; V: TRBV12-3/TRBV12-4
CDR3: CASSFTEETQYF; DNA: TGTGCCAGCAGCTTCACTGAGGAGACCCAGTACTTC; J: TRBJ2-5; size: many; D: -; V: TRBV7-2
CDR3: CATSGSGNTIYF; DNA: TGTGCCACCAGTGGGTCTGGAAACACCATATATTTT; J: TRBJ1-3; size: many; D: -; V: TRBV24-1
CDR3: CASSPHKSRDTEAFF; DNA: TGTGCCAGCAGCCCCCATAAGTCCCGGGACACTGAAGCTTTCTTT; J: TRBJ1-1; size: few; D: -; V: TRBV14
CDR3: CATYHAGGRDEQFF; DNA: TGTGCCACCTATCACGCGGGAGGAAGGGATGAGCAGTTCTTC; J: TRBJ2-1; size: many; D: TRBD2; V: TRBV6-2/TRBV6-3
CDR3: CASSFVTGGRRVDTQYF; DNA: TGTGCCAGCAGCTTCGTTACGGGGGGGAGAAGAGTAGATACGCAGTATTTT; J: TRBJ2-3; size: many; D: TRBD2; V: TRBV13
CDR3: CASSPRFGKHTGELFF; DNA: TGTGCCAGCAGCCCCCGGTTCGGGAAGCACACCGGGGAGCTGTTTTTT; J: TRBJ2-2; size: many; D: -; V: TRBV3-1
CDR3: CASSTQGTGMETQHF; DNA: TGTGCCAGTAGTACTCAAGGGACAGGGATGGAGACCCAGCATTTT; J: TRBJ1-5; size: -; D: TRBD1; V: TRBV19
CDR3: CASSHNRDEQFF; DNA: TGTGCCAGCAGCCATAACAGAGATGAGCAGTTCTTC; J: TRBJ2-1; size: many; D: -; V: TRBV3-1
CDR3: CASSSGGSELFF; DNA: TGTGCCAGCAGCTCCGGGGGATCGGAACTGTTTTTT; J: TRBJ1-4; size: few; D: -; V: TRBV7-9
CDR3: CAWTTGRQPQHF; DNA: TGTGCCTGGACGACAGGGAGACAGCCCCAGCATTTT; J: TRBJ1-5; size: many; D: TRBD1; V: TRBV30
CDR3: CASRTGLAYNSPLHF; DNA: TGCGCCAGTCGGACAGGGTTGGCCTATAATTCACCCCTCCACTTT; J: TRBJ1-6; size: many; D: TRBD1; V: TRBV5-1
CDR3: CAISLTGIEQYF; DNA: TGTGCCATCAGTCTGACAGGGATCGAGCAGTACTTC; J: TRBJ2-7; size: many; D: TRBD1; V: TRBV10-3
CDR3: CASSLDGTLGAQYF; DNA: TGTGCCAGCAGCTTGGATGGGACTCTCGGTGCGCAGTACTTC; J: TRBJ2-7; size: few; D: -; V: TRBV7-2
CDR3: CASSAGVGISYNEQFF; DNA: TGTGCCAGCAGTGCCGGGGTAGGGATCTCCTACAATGAGCAGTTCTTC; J: TRBJ2-1; size: many; D: -; V: TRBV2